This T cell receptor (beta chain) was captured in a study of glioma-infiltrating T cells. Study details: Low-grade gliomas were grade II; glioblastomas were grade IV at initial diagnosis.

Study-wide results and limits: Shared blood CDR3 signature motifs marked patients with low tissue-blood divergence. Gliomas, especially low-grade, showed above-expected tissue-blood divergence; non-neoplastic patients showed below. Very few CDR3 sequences were shared between tissue and blood.

This CDR3 has 15 residues. The J segment lost 2 bases and the V segment lost 5 bases, leaving 5 bases of the junction unmatched. Germline loops: CDR1 MDHEN, CDR2 SYDVKM. Using RNA template, CDR3s of TCR alpha and beta were amplified with iRepertoire arm-PCR. TCRdb used MiXCR to reprocess the multiplex PCR reads, holding one entry per CDR3 protein. The sample holds around 350,000 distinct CDR3 sequences, roughly two fifths seen once. This clonotype came up a few times. The antigen is unknown. The sequencing sample was made of glioma tissue, nonneoplastic brain tissue, or PBMCs (not recorded which). V gene TRBV28 combines with J gene TRBJ2-5, with 10 bases matching TRBD1. The receptor was isolated from a human donor with low-grade glioma or glioblastoma, undergoing nonglioma brain surgery, or in good health (not recorded which). This chain's CDR3 is CASSRGQGWQETQYF. The CDR3 DNA reads as TGTGCCAGCAGTAGGGGACAGGGGTGGCAAGAGACCCAGTACTTC.